One and the same sample provided the 32 T cell receptor beta chains below, sequenced in a study of prognosis after radiotherapy for stage I lung cancer. It was by two-round multiplex PCR that TCR beta CDR3 was amplified from genomic DNA. Gene-specific primers for each TRBV and TRBJ gene drove first-round PCR. A single record per CDR3 protein comes from TCRdb applying MiXCR to the multiplex PCR reads. Of 25,000 to 35,000 distinct CDR3 sequences in the sample, around 48% were seen once. The sample consisted of PBMCs, taken before or after stereotactic body radiation therapy (not recorded which). These receptors were collected from a donor aged 50 or older with non-small cell lung cancer.

As for this clonotype: The CDR3 does not close with the conserved phenylalanine or tryptophan, likely indicating a read error. The rearrangement joins TRBV19 to TRBJ2-1; D gene uncertain. This CDR3 spans 15 amino acids. Trimming removed 1 base at V and 9 bases at J, with 16 bases between. Per the germline V gene, CDR1 is LNHDA and CDR2 is SQIVND (reference sequence). The CDR3 DNA is TGTGCCAGTAGTATAGCTGGTCGTCAAGTTTGTGAGCAGTTCCTC. It yields the protein CASSIAGRQVCEQFL.

This clonotype has a count of ten or more. The chain joins TRBV18 to TRBJ2-1, with TRBD2 identical over 11 bases. V lost 5 bases and J lost 10; bases outside the gene matches: 7. The CDR3 has 14 residues. CDR1 is KGHSH and CDR2 is LQKENI in the germline V gene. The CDR3 DNA reads as TGTGCCAGCTCAACGGGACTAGCGGAAGGGGAGCAGTTCTTC. This sequence encodes CASSTGLAEGEQFF.

In this sample, this clonotype turned up many times. V usage is TRBV29-1 and J usage is TRBJ2-6, with D perhaps TRBD2 (6 bases). Trimming removed 3 bases from V and 2 bases from J, with 11 bases in between. CDR1 is SQVTM and CDR2 is ANQGSEA in the germline V gene. The CDR3 has 15 amino acids. The CDR3 DNA is TGCAGCGTTGATGAAGGAGGGGCTGGGGCCAACGTCCTGACTTTC. Translation: CSVDEGGAGANVLTF. Full variable domain (missing parts from reference TRBV29-1 and TRBJ2-6): SAVISQKPSRDICQRGTSLTIQCQVDSQVTMMFWYRQQPGQSLTLIATANQGSEATYESGFVIDKFPISRPNLTFSTLTVSNMSPEDSSIYLCSVDEGGAGANVLTFGAGSRLTVL.

As to this clonotype: This may stem from a read error, because a much larger clone lies one nucleotide away. The V call is TRBV6-9, the J call TRBJ2-5, with D possibly being TRBD1 or TRBD2 (5 bases each). This CDR3 has 15 residues. V gave up 4 bases and J gave up 5 bases, with 17 bases separating them. Germline CDR1 reads MNHGY; CDR2 reads SVAAGI. CDR3 sequence (DNA): TGTGCCAGCAGTTCCCATGAGGGGTGGAAGGAGACCCAGTACTTC. Translated, it gives CASSSHEGWKETQYF.

This clonotype was seen at least ten times. The chain joins TRBV27 to TRBJ2-1; TRBD2 aligns across 9 bases. V lost 6 bases, J lost 12 bases, and 15 bases stayed unmatched. The V gene's germline CDR1 is MNHEY and CDR2 SMNVEV (reference sequence). The CDR3 has 15 residues. In DNA form, the CDR3 reads TGTGCCAGCAGCCGGCTAGCGGGATTACGGCGGGGGCAGTTCTTC. It translates to CASSRLAGLRRGQFF.

This clonotype is medium-sized. V is TRBV7-2 and J is TRBJ2-2; D is unresolved. CDR1 and CDR2 from the germline V gene are SGHTA and FQGNSA. V was clipped by 6 bases and J by 1 base, with 9 bases between them. The CDR3 is made up of 14 amino acids. The CDR3 region is CASRRLRNTGELFF. The DNA of the CDR3 is TGTGCCAGCAGGCGATTAAGGAACACCGGGGAGCTGTTTTTT. Together with reference TRBV7-2 and TRBJ2-2, the CDR3 gives the full variable domain: GAGVSQSPSNKVTEKGKDVELRCDPISGHTALYWYRQSLGQGLEFLIYFQGNSAPDKSGLPSDRFSAERTGGSVSTLTIQRTQQEDSAVYLCASRRLRNTGELFFGEGSRLTVL.

This clonotype has ten or more counts. This chain uses TRBV11-3 with TRBJ2-1, with 10 bases that match TRBD1. V trimming: 8 bases; J trimming: 7 bases; junction bases outside the gene matches: 8. The CDR3 consists of 14 residues. The germline V gene encodes CDR1 SGHNT and CDR2 YENEEA. CDR3 nucleotides: TGTGCCAGCGCGACAGGGGGCGACATGAATGAGCAGTTCTTC. It codes for CASATGGDMNEQFF.

The chain employs TRBV18 and TRBJ1-3; D is perhaps TRBD1 (5 bases). V gave up 3 bases and J gave up 3 bases, with 12 bases separating them. CDR3 length: 15 residues. Looked up from germline, CDR1 is KGHSH and CDR2 is LQKENI. This CDR3 is CASSPGLEFGNTIYF. The DNA for the CDR3 is TGTGCCAGCTCACCGGGACTAGAATTTGGAAACACCATATATTTT.

Within the sample, this clonotype is medium-sized. The rearrangement joins TRBV11-2 to TRBJ2-7; tentative D call: TRBD2 (6 bases). The V gene's germline CDR1 is SGHAT and CDR2 FQNNGV. The V end lost 4 bases, the J end lost 6 bases, and 10 bases lay between the germline ends. The CDR3 spans 12 residues. The CDR3 is CASSSSGLEQYF. The DNA of the CDR3 is TGTGCCAGCAGCTCGAGCGGGCTCGAGCAGTACTTC.

This clonotype showed up many times. V and J are TRBV11-1 and TRBJ2-5; perhaps TRBD1 as D (6 bases). In germline, CDR1 is SGHAT, CDR2 FQDESV (reference sequence). The CDR3 has 14 amino acids. Trimming removed 7 bases at V and 5 bases at J, with 17 bases between. The CDR3 loop reads CASTMDRSYETQYF. CDR3 coding DNA: TGTGCCAGCACCATGGACAGATCCTACGAGACCCAGTACTTC. Full variable domain (rest looked up from reference TRBV11-1 and TRBJ2-5): EAEVAQSPRYKITEKSQAVAFWCDPISGHATLYWYRQILGQGPELLVQFQDESVVDDSQLPKDRFSAERLKGVDSTLKIQPAELGDSAMYLCASTMDRSYETQYFGPGTRLLVL.

The table lists this clonotype with many counts. CDR3: CSALRNEQFF. CDR3 nucleotide sequence: TGCAGTGCCCTCCGCAATGAGCAGTTCTTC. The chain couples TRBV20-1 to TRBJ2-1, with unresolved D. CDR3 length: 10 amino acids. From germline, CDR1 is DFQATT and CDR2 SNEGSKA (reference sequence). V lost 6 bases, J lost 6 bases, and 6 bases lay in between.

There are a few counts of this clonotype. V gene TRBV24-1 combines with J gene TRBJ2-2; no clear D gene. Trimming stripped 4 bases from V and 11 bases from J, with 13 bases between. The CDR3 runs 13 residues. Germline CDR1 KGHDR, CDR2 SFDVKD. CDR3 nucleotides: TGTGCCACCAGTGAGGGTTTCCCCGTTGAGCTGTTTTTT. Protein product: CATSEGFPVELFF.

This clonotype was picked up a small number of times. This clone may be a read error of a much larger clone one base away. CDR3 loop: CASSPRWAQETHYF. As DNA, the CDR3 is TGTGCCAGCAGCCCCCGGTGGGCCCAAGAGACCCATTACTTC. This chain joins TRBV6-2 or TRBV6-3 and TRBJ2-1; D remains ambiguous. Germline V lookup: CDR1 MNHEY, CDR2 SVGEGT. This CDR3 region has 14 residues.

About this clonotype itself: A far larger clone is a single base away, which makes a read error likely. The rearrangement joins TRBV9 to TRBJ2-5; 7 bases agree with TRBD2. The assigned J gene may be wrong: the sequence end matches TRBJ2-1 better. The germline CDR1 and CDR2 sequences are SGDLS and YYNGEE. The CDR3 runs to 21 residues. CDR3 sequence (DNA): TGTGCCAGCAGCTTGACAGCTACTAGCGCCATAGCAGGAAGCCAATCCAATGAGCAGTTCTTC. It encodes CASSLTATSAIAGSQSNEQFF.

For this clonotype: A read error is likely here: a far larger clone is one base away. V and J are TRBV6-4 and TRBJ2-1, with 8 positions matching TRBD1. The germline CDR1 and CDR2 sequences are MRHNA and SNTAGT. V shed 7 bases, J shed 7 bases, and the junction held 12 bases outside the gene matches. This CDR3 is built from 15 residues. CDR3 bases: TGTGCCAGCATTGTTATCCGGGACAGGAGTAATGAGCAGTTCTTC. This sequence encodes CASIVIRDRSNEQFF.

The chain recombines TRBV6-2 or TRBV6-3 with TRBJ2-1; 10 bases match TRBD2. This CDR3 contains 16 residues. Losses at the gene ends were 9 bases for V and 4 bases for J; bases not matched to a gene: 12. From germline, CDR1 is MNHEY and CDR2 SVGEGT. CDR3 bases: TGTGCCAGAAATTCCCGACTAGCGGGTACGTACAATGAGCAGTTCTTC. This encodes CARNSRLAGTYNEQFF.

By share of the sample, this clonotype is medium-sized. The genes are TRBV3-1 and TRBJ1-2; TRBD1 is a possible D gene (6 bases). Germline-derived CDR1 and CDR2 are LGHDT and YNNKEL (reference sequence). The V gene lost 1 base and the J gene lost 6 bases, with 12 bases spanning the gap. The CDR3 is 14 amino acids. The CDR3 sequence is CASSQGQVRNGYTF. The CDR3, as DNA: TGTGCCAGCAGCCAAGGACAGGTCAGGAATGGCTACACCTTC. Filled out from reference TRBV3-1 and TRBJ1-2, the complete variable domain reads DTAVSQTPKYLVTQMGNDKSIKCEQNLGHDTMYWYKQDSKKFLKIMFSYNNKELIINETVPNRFSPKSPDKAHLNLHINSLELGDSAVYFCASSQGQVRNGYTFGSGTRLTVV.

This clonotype is deemed medium-sized. The gene calls are TRBV27 and TRBJ2-7; D is ambiguous. Germline V gene data show CDR1 as MNHEY and CDR2 as SMNVEV (reference sequence). The CDR3 sequence is 13 residues long. V was trimmed by 2 bases and J by 6 bases, leaving 11 bases between them. The CDR3 DNA sequence: TGTGCCAGCAGTTTAGGGGAAATGGGCGAGCAGTACTTC. It encodes CASSLGEMGEQYF.

The rearrangement joins TRBV5-1 to TRBJ1-3, with D tentatively TRBD1 (6 bases). This CDR3 has 17 amino acids. Germline V gives CDR1 SGHRS, CDR2 YFSETQ. Trimming removed 4 bases from V and 7 bases from J, with 24 bases in between. The CDR3 reads CASSPVPLTGGENTIYF. The DNA for the CDR3 is TGCGCCAGCAGCCCCGTTCCCCTGACAGGTGGCGAGAACACCATATATTTT.

This clonotype was detected only a few times. This rearrangement joins TRBV11-1 to TRBJ2-2; tentative D call: TRBD2 (6 bases). CDR1 is SGHAT, CDR2 FQDESV, per germline (reference sequence). This CDR3 is 14 amino acids long. Trimming left V 5 bases short and J 6 bases short, with 13 bases between. Here the CDR3 DNA reads TGTGCCAGCAGCCGGGAGCCGCAGGCCGGGGAGCTGTTTTTT. Translation: CASSREPQAGELFF.

This clonotype was recorded at least ten times. V usage is TRBV12-3 or TRBV12-4 and J usage is TRBJ1-1; no reliable D call. The CDR3 runs 12 residues. Trimming shortened V by 4 bases and J by 3 bases, and 6 bases separated the two germline ends. Here the CDR3 DNA reads TGTGCCAGCAGTTCAGGTTACACTGAAGCTTTCTTT. Translating gives CASSSGYTEAFF.

This clonotype is judged medium-sized. The rearrangement uses TRBV11-2 and TRBJ2-7; no clear D. This CDR3 has 12 residues. Trimming took 5 bases from V and 2 from J, leaving 7 bases between them. Germline loops: CDR1 SGHAT, CDR2 FQNNGV. The CDR3 DNA sequence: TGTGCCAGCAGCCCCGGACCCTACGAGCAGTACTTC. Its protein is CASSPGPYEQYF. The full variable domain, with the rest looked up from reference TRBV11-2 and TRBJ2-7, is EAGVAQSPRYKIIEKRQSVAFWCNPISGHATLYWYQQILGQGPKLLIQFQNNGVVDDSQLPKDRFSAERLKGVDSTLKIQPAKLEDSAVYLCASSPGPYEQYFGPGTRLTVT.

Comment on this clonotype: At one end, the junction sequence differs from germline, possibly due to a read error. The chain has TRBV6-1 and TRBJ2-3; possibly TRBD2 for D (6 bases). Germline V lookup: CDR1 MNHNS, CDR2 SASEGT. The CDR3 sequence is 17 residues long. The CDR3 nucleotides are TGTGCCAGTAGTGAAGTCAAGGGACTTAGTGTCACAGATACGCAGTATTTT. Protein: CASSEVKGLSVTDTQYF.

The sample holds many counts of this clonotype. The chain carries TRBV2 and TRBJ2-2; D possibly uses TRBD1 or TRBD2 (7 bases each). This CDR3 comprises 17 residues. V lost 4 bases and J lost 6, with 21 bases in between. Per germline, CDR1 SNHLY and CDR2 FYNNEI. In DNA form, the CDR3 reads TGTGCCAGCAGTGCGGCGTGGGGCCAGGGGGGGGCCGGGGAGCTGTTTTTT. Its protein product is CASSAAWGQGGAGELFF.

The chain joins TRBV20-1 to TRBJ2-1; TRBD2 agrees at 13 bases. Germline values: CDR1 DFQATT, CDR2 SNEGSKA (reference sequence). This CDR3 region has 17 residues. V dropped 3 bases and J dropped 8; count of bases not matched to a gene: 13. In DNA form, the CDR3 reads TGCAGTGCTAGGGGGACTAGCGGGATGGGCCTTTTGGATGAGCAGTTCTTC. It encodes CSARGTSGMGLLDEQFF.

This clonotype has at least ten counts. The chain is built from TRBV7-2 and TRBJ2-5; 8 nucleotides agree with TRBD2. CDR3 length equals 14 residues. Per germline, CDR1 SGHTA and CDR2 FQGNSA. V was clipped by 5 bases and J by 1 base; unmatched bases: 3. The DNA for the CDR3 is TGTGCCAGCAGCGGTAGCGGGACCCAAGAGACCCAGTACTTC. Protein: CASSGSGTQETQYF.

As to this clonotype: One junction end does not reproduce the germline sequence, and a read error may be involved. This chain links TRBV4-3 with TRBJ1-2; D may be TRBD1 (6 bases). Germline V gives CDR1 LGHNA, CDR2 YSLEER. This CDR3 has 16 amino acids. In DNA form, the CDR3 reads TGCGCCAGTAGCCAAGATCAGATTAGGGGGGCCTATGGCTACACCTTC. Encoded protein: CASSQDQIRGAYGYTF.

There are many counts of this clonotype. This chain uses TRBV11-3 with TRBJ2-3; D remains ambiguous. In germline, CDR1 is SGHNT, CDR2 YENEEA. This CDR3 spans 14 amino acids. V dropped 2 bases and J dropped 0 bases, with 6 bases sitting between them. The CDR3 protein is CASSLLTSTDTQYF. CDR3 bases: TGTGCCAGCAGCTTATTAACCAGCACAGATACGCAGTATTTT.

The rearrangement joins TRBV11-1 to TRBJ2-2; TRBD2 matches 9 bases. The CDR3 is 16 amino acids. V lost 5 bases and J lost 8; bases outside the gene matches: 12. Germline CDR1 and CDR2: SGHAT and FQDESV (reference sequence). This chain's CDR3 is CASSARIAGVTGELFF. The CDR3 region has the DNA TGTGCCAGCAGCGCCCGAATAGCGGGAGTCACAGGGGAGCTGTTTTTT.

This clonotype came up many times. The genes are TRBV5-1 and TRBJ2-5; D is possibly TRBD1 or TRBD2 (5 bases each). The CDR3 covers 15 residues. Germline lookup yields CDR1 SGHRS and CDR2 YFSETQ. Deletions cut 0 bases from V and 4 bases from J, with 13 bases between. The CDR3 DNA is TGCGCCAGCAGCTTGGGGGCTGTGAGGGGAGAGACCCAGTACTTC. It is translated as CASSLGAVRGETQYF.

At least ten counts were recorded for this clonotype. The gene calls are TRBV7-8 and TRBJ1-5; D is undetermined. Trimming took off 5 bases at V and 3 bases at J, with 8 bases between the two ends. The CDR3 covers 13 residues. Germline loops: CDR1 SGHVS, CDR2 FQNEAQ. CDR3 loop: CASSLGLNQPQHF. For the CDR3, the DNA is TGTGCCAGCAGCCTAGGTCTCAATCAGCCCCAGCATTTT.

For this clonotype: The junction differs from germline at one of its ends, possibly a read error. CDR3: CASTSPGQVLNTESFF. The DNA for the CDR3 is TGTGCCAGCACCTCCCCCGGTCAGGTGCTGAACACTGAATCTTTCTTT. The rearrangement links TRBV28 to TRBJ1-1, with D hard to call. The CDR3 loop spans 16 amino acids. The germline V gene encodes CDR1 MDHEN and CDR2 SYDVKM.